The 30 T cell receptor beta chains listed next were all sequenced from one sample in a study of T cells after yellow fever vaccination. Via MiXCR, TCRdb re-called the 5' RACE reads, giving one row per CDR3 protein. The sample holds 120,000 or so distinct CDR3 sequences, more than 5.5% seen once. Specimen: CD4+ T cells sorted from PBMCs, collected roughly seven weeks after the first yellow fever vaccination. The receptors here all came from a young man who received the YFV17D yellow fever vaccine.

Many counts were recorded for this clonotype. The rearrangement uses TRBV7-9 and TRBJ1-4, with D unclear. The V end lost 5 bases, the J end lost 5 bases, and 15 bases lay between the germline ends. The CDR3 length is 15 residues. Per the germline V gene, CDR1 is SEHNR and CDR2 is FQNEAQ (reference sequence). CDR3: CASSSRTDQNEKLFF. CDR3 sequence (DNA): TGTGCCAGCAGCAGCAGGACGGATCAAAATGAAAAACTGTTTTTT.

Ten or more counts support this clonotype. The rearrangement joins TRBV29-1 to TRBJ2-2; weak D call: TRBD2 (7 bases). Germline lookup yields CDR1 SQVTM and CDR2 ANQGSEA. Trimming stripped 7 bases from V and 4 bases from J, with 13 bases between. The CDR3 extends over 13 amino acids. The chain's CDR3 is CSARGAATGELFF. CDR3 bases: TGCAGCGCCCGGGGGGCAGCCACCGGGGAGCTGTTTTTT.

This clonotype appeared a few times. This rearrangement joins TRBV5-1 to TRBJ1-1; D is ambiguous. V lost 0 bases to trimming and J lost 4 bases, with 10 bases between them. Germline CDR1 SGHRS, CDR2 YFSETQ. This CDR3 has 14 residues. CDR3 bases: TGCGCCAGCAGCTTGGGACAAAGTCTCACTGAAGCTTTCTTT. The encoded protein is CASSLGQSLTEAFF. The whole variable domain, filled in from reference TRBV5-1 and TRBJ1-1, reads KAGVTQTPRYLIKTRGQQVTLSCSPISGHRSVSWYQQTPGQGLQFLFEYFSETQRNKGNFPGRFSGRQFSNSRSEMNVSTLELGDSALYLCASSLGQSLTEAFFGQGTRLTVV.

This clonotype has at least ten counts. The gene calls are TRBV20-1 and TRBJ1-1, with 7 bases fitting TRBD1. The V segment lost 5 bases and the J segment 4 bases; nucleotides outside the gene matches: 10. The CDR3 contains 14 residues. Germline CDR1 reads DFQATT; CDR2 reads SNEGSKA (reference sequence). CDR3 region: CSAPSGAGGTEAFF. CDR3 nucleotide sequence: TGCAGTGCTCCCTCCGGCGCAGGGGGCACTGAAGCTTTCTTT.

This chain links TRBV12-3 or TRBV12-4 with TRBJ2-1, with 7 bases aligning to TRBD1. The CDR3 extends over 16 amino acids. The V gene end was trimmed by 5 bases and the J gene end by 3 bases; junction bases not matched to a gene: 10. CDR3 sequence: CASSPRTGANYNEQFF. The CDR3 nucleotides are TGTGCCAGCAGTCCCCGCACAGGGGCTAACTACAATGAGCAGTTCTTC.

Many counts were recorded for this clonotype. The V call is TRBV4-1, the J call TRBJ1-2; D is undetermined. CDR1 MGHRA and CDR2 YSYEKL come from the germline V gene. V dropped 0 bases and J dropped 8 bases, with 16 bases sitting between them. CDR3 size: 15 residues. CDR3 amino acids: CASSQDQDGLRGYTF. For the CDR3, the DNA is TGCGCCAGCAGCCAAGATCAGGACGGATTGCGGGGCTACACCTTC.

Worth noting for this clonotype: This may come from a read error, since a much larger clone is one base off. The chain uses TRBV2 and TRBJ2-3, with 14 bases identical to TRBD2. This CDR3 is 18 amino acids long. Germline V CDR1 and CDR2: SNHLY, FYNNEI. The CDR3 nucleotides read TGTGCCTGCAGTTTAGGACTAGCGGGGGGACTCAGCACAGATACGCAGTATTTT. Its protein is CACSLGLAGGLSTDTQYF.

This clonotype was seen repeatedly, ten times or more. The CDR3 here is CASSFPEGEQFF. CDR3 DNA: TGCGCCAGCAGCTTCCCAGAGGGTGAGCAGTTCTTC. The V and J genes are TRBV5-1 and TRBJ2-1; perhaps TRBD2 as D (5 bases). Germline V CDR1 and CDR2: SGHRS, YFSETQ. V was pared by 2 bases and J by 9 bases, with 9 bases between. The length of the CDR3 is 12 residues.

This clonotype came up a few times. The rearrangement links TRBV25-1 to TRBJ2-5; D perhaps matches TRBD2 (7 bases). Trimming cost V 3 bases and J 2 bases, with 16 bases left between them. The germline gives CDR1 MGHDK, CDR2 SYGVNS. The CDR3 has 16 residues. DNA of the CDR3: TGTGCCAGCAGTGAGTTTGGACAGCGGGATCAAGAGACCCAGTACTTC. It encodes CASSEFGQRDQETQYF.

This clonotype has a count of ten or more. The CDR3 loop reads CASVPSGGAGDTQYF. The CDR3, as DNA: TGTGCCAGCGTTCCAAGCGGGGGGGCCGGGGATACGCAGTATTTT. The genes are TRBV10-3 and TRBJ2-3; 10 bases match TRBD2. Germline CDR1 and CDR2: ENHRY and SYGVKD. The CDR3 has 15 amino acids. V was pared by 10 bases and J by 6 bases, with 13 bases of the junction left unmatched.

This clonotype was seen many times. The chain is built from TRBV7-3 and TRBJ2-3, with D perhaps given as TRBD1 or TRBD2 (6 bases each). Germline V gene sequence: CDR1 SGHTA, CDR2 FQGTGA. V lost 1 base and J lost 4, with 9 bases in between. The CDR3 runs to 14 residues. The CDR3 DNA sequence: TGTGCCAGCAGCTTAATTAGGGGGGCAGATACGCAGTATTTT. Amino acid sequence: CASSLIRGADTQYF.

This clonotype was observed many times. The CDR3 coding sequence is TGTGCCACCAGCCGAGGGGGAGGACGGAGCACAGATACGCAGTATTTT. It codes for CATSRGGGRSTDTQYF. The chain has TRBV15 and TRBJ2-3, with D perhaps matching TRBD1 or TRBD2 (6 bases each). Germline CDR1 and CDR2: LNHNV and YYDKDF (reference sequence). V was shortened by 5 bases and J by 0 bases, with 15 bases between the two germline ends. CDR3 size: 16 residues.

This clonotype has at least ten counts. The chain has TRBV18 and TRBJ2-2, with TRBD2 as a possible D gene (5 bases). The CDR3 is 16 amino acids. V was pared by 4 bases and J by 0 bases, with 12 bases between. CDR1 is KGHSH and CDR2 is LQKENI in the germline V gene. CDR3 in DNA: TGTGCCAGCTCACAAACTAGACGGACGAACACCGGGGAGCTGTTTTTT. It is translated as CASSQTRRTNTGELFF.

The table lists this clonotype with many counts. The gene calls are TRBV6-5 and TRBJ1-3; D unresolved. Germline-derived CDR1 and CDR2 are MNHEY and SVGAGI. The germline V and J ends were trimmed by 7 bases and 8 bases, with 18 bases remaining between them. The CDR3 extends over 14 amino acids. Here the CDR3 DNA reads TGTGCCAGCACTTCCATCGGGGAGGGCCACACCATATATTTT. Translation: CASTSIGEGHTIYF.

This clonotype was seen at least ten times. This chain uses TRBV15 with TRBJ1-5; D uncertain. The CDR3 length is 16 residues. Trimming cost V 0 bases and J 4 bases, with 13 bases left between them. Germline V gene sequence: CDR1 LNHNV, CDR2 YYDKDF (reference sequence). The CDR3 region is CATSREGHLANQPQHF. The DNA of the CDR3 is TGTGCCACCAGCAGAGAGGGCCACCTAGCAAATCAGCCCCAGCATTTT. Full variable domain (remainder filled in from reference TRBV15 and TRBJ1-5): DAMVIQNPRYQVTQFGKPVTLSCSQTLNHNVMYWYQQKSSQAPKLLFHYYDKDFNNEADTPDNFQSRRPNTSFCFLDIRSPGLGDTAMYLCATSREGHLANQPQHFGDGTRLSIL.

This clonotype showed up just a few times. The gene calls are TRBV5-4 and TRBJ1-1; D unresolved. This CDR3 comprises 12 residues. V lost 1 base to trimming and J lost 8 bases, with 9 bases between them. Looked up from germline, CDR1 is SGHNT and CDR2 is YYREEE (reference sequence). The CDR3, as DNA: TGTGCCAGCAGCTTGTGGACCGGGGAAGCTTTCTTT. It codes for CASSLWTGEAFF.

The chain links TRBV12-3 or TRBV12-4 to TRBJ1-3, with 8 nucleotides matching TRBD1. V lost 7 bases to trimming and J lost 2 bases; unmatched junction nucleotides: 10. The CDR3 runs to 16 residues. The CDR3 DNA sequence: TGTGCCAGCACGTTTGGCACAGGGGGAACTGGAAACACCATATATTTT. It is translated as CASTFGTGGTGNTIYF.

CDR3 sequence (DNA): TGTGCCACCAGCAGAGAACTCAACAATGAGCAGTTCTTC. This sequence encodes CATSRELNNEQFF. V usage is TRBV15 and J usage is TRBJ2-1; D is unclear. V was pared by 0 bases and J by 5 bases, with 5 bases between. Germline-derived CDR1 and CDR2 are LNHNV and YYDKDF (reference sequence). The CDR3 loop spans 13 amino acids.

The table lists this clonotype with many counts. V usage is TRBV18 and J usage is TRBJ2-5; D uncertain. The CDR3 is 12 residues long. V was pared by 3 bases and J by 3 bases, with 5 bases between. Germline lookup yields CDR1 KGHSH and CDR2 LQKENI. The CDR3 loop is CASSPDEETQYF. In DNA, the CDR3 is TGTGCCAGCTCACCGGACGAAGAGACCCAGTACTTC.

The V gene is TRBV6-5, the J gene TRBJ1-6; D might be TRBD1 (6 bases). Germline loops: CDR1 MNHEY, CDR2 SVGAGI. The CDR3 is 15 residues long. V lost 2 bases and J 7 bases, leaving 12 bases between the germline ends. The CDR3 nucleotides read TGTGCCAGCAGTTACACGGGACACCACAATTCACCCCTCCACTTT. Translated: CASSYTGHHNSPLHF.

This clonotype occurred many times. The chain's CDR3 is CASSLQPETQYF. CDR3 nucleotide sequence: TGCGCCAGCAGCTTGCAGCCAGAGACCCAGTACTTC. This chain links TRBV5-1 with TRBJ2-5; D unclear. Germline V lookup: CDR1 SGHRS, CDR2 YFSETQ. This CDR3 comprises 12 residues. The V end lost 1 base, the J end lost 4 bases, and 5 bases lay between the germline ends.

There are many counts of this clonotype. For the CDR3, the DNA is TGTGCCAGCAGCCCCCGGCGTGACGCGGGCTACACCTTC. It is translated as CASSPRRDAGYTF. This chain connects TRBV7-2 to TRBJ1-2; D ambiguous. This CDR3 spans 13 amino acids. Germline V gives CDR1 SGHTA, CDR2 FQGNSA. V gave up 5 bases and J gave up 8 bases, with 15 bases separating them.

This clonotype was observed many times. CDR3 in DNA: TGTGCCAGCAGCCTTCGACTAGCGGGGTTGGAGACCCAGTACTTC. It yields the protein CASSLRLAGLETQYF. The rearrangement links TRBV11-1 to TRBJ2-5; 11 bases are a match to TRBD2. CDR1 is SGHAT and CDR2 is FQDESV in the germline V gene (reference sequence). The CDR3 has 15 amino acids. With V trimmed by 5 bases and J by 5 bases, 7 bases remained unmatched.

The chain couples TRBV7-2 to TRBJ2-7; D possibly matches TRBD1 or TRBD2 (6 bases each). The V gene lost 1 base and the J gene lost 7 bases, with 11 bases spanning the gap. CDR1 is SGHTA, CDR2 FQGNSA, per germline. The CDR3 contains 13 residues. The CDR3 here is CASSLVGGAEQYV. The CDR3, as DNA: TGTGCCAGCAGCTTAGTGGGGGGCGCAGAGCAGTACGTC.

J is TRBJ2-1 and V is TRBV30; D might be TRBD2 (6 bases). CDR1 is GTSNPN, CDR2 SVGIG, per germline (reference sequence). The CDR3 length is 16 residues. The V end lost 1 base, the J end lost 0 bases, and 13 bases lay between the germline ends. The CDR3 is CAWSERFSGSYNEQFF. DNA of the CDR3: TGTGCCTGGAGTGAGAGATTTAGCGGCTCCTACAATGAGCAGTTCTTC. Combining the CDR3 with reference TRBV30 and TRBJ2-1 gives the whole variable domain SQTIHQWPATLVQPVGSPLSLECTVEGTSNPNLYWYRQAAGRGLQLLFYSVGIGQISSEVPQNLSASRPQDRQFILSSKKLLLSDSGFYLCAWSERFSGSYNEQFFGPGTRLTVL.

The rearrangement joins TRBV7-9 to TRBJ1-1; D gene uncertain. The CDR3 extends over 15 amino acids. Between the trimmed V and J ends, which lost 5 bases and 1 base, there was a span of 14 bases. Per germline, CDR1 SEHNR and CDR2 FQNEAQ (reference sequence). As DNA, the CDR3 is TGTGCCAGCAGCCCTCATAATAGCGGGAACACTGAAGCTTTCTTT. This sequence encodes CASSPHNSGNTEAFF.

This clonotype came up many times. This sequence joins TRBV7-2 and TRBJ2-1; D is undetermined. CDR1 is SGHTA, CDR2 FQGNSA, per germline. The CDR3 runs to 14 residues. The V and J ends lost 3 bases and 2 bases respectively, with 8 bases between them. Here the CDR3 DNA reads TGTGCCAGCAGCTTTAACTCAGCCTACAATGAGCAGTTCTTC. Its translation: CASSFNSAYNEQFF.

This clonotype was observed at least ten times. The V gene is TRBV12-3 or TRBV12-4, the J gene TRBJ1-3; 7 bases are a match to TRBD1. The CDR3 totals 15 residues. The V gene end was trimmed by 5 bases and the J gene end by 0 bases; junction bases not matched to a gene: 4. The CDR3 sequence is CASSPGQASGNTIYF. The CDR3, as DNA: TGTGCCAGCAGTCCCGGACAGGCCTCTGGAAACACCATATATTTT.

Of note for this clonotype: This may come from a read error, since a much larger clone is one base off. V and J are TRBV20-1 and TRBJ1-5; a possible D gene is TRBD1 (5 bases). Trimming shortened V by 5 bases and J by 7 bases, and 15 bases separated the two germline ends. Germline CDR1 and CDR2: DFQATT and SNEGSKA (reference sequence). This CDR3 has 13 residues. For the CDR3, the DNA is TGCAGTGCTGTGGGACGGACCAAGCAGCCCCAGCATTTT. Residues: CSAVGRTKQPQHF.

This clonotype was seen many times. The chain links TRBV12-3 or TRBV12-4 to TRBJ1-3, with a tentative D call TRBD1 (5 bases). Trimming cost V 6 bases and J 6 bases, with 15 bases left between them. The CDR3 has 14 residues. As DNA, the CDR3 is TGTGCCAGCAGCTCCTCCTGGGGCTTAAACACCATATATTTT. As protein: CASSSSWGLNTIYF.